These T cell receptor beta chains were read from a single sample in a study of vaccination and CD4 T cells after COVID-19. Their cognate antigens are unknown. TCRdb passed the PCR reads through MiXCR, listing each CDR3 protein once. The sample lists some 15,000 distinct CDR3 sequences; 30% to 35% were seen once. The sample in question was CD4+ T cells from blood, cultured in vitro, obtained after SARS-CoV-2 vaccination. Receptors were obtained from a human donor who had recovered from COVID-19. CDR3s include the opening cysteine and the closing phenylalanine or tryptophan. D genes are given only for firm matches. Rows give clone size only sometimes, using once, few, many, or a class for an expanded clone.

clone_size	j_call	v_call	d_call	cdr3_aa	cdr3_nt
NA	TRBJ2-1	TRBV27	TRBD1	CASGWDRVYNEQFF	TGTGCCAGCGGGTGGGACAGGGTCTACAATGAGCAGTTCTTC
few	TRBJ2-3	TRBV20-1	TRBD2	CSAGGGGVLAGIGDTQYF	TGCAGTGCGGGGGGGGGGGGGGTCCTAGCGGGAATAGGGGATACGCAGTATTTT
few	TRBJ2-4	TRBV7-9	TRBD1	CASSYGTGGNIQYF	TGTGCCAGCAGCTACGGGACAGGGGGCAACATTCAGTACTTC
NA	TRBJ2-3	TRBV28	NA	CASSFTRIRGHTQYF	TGTGCCAGCAGTTTCACGAGGATTCGGGGGCATACGCAGTATTTT
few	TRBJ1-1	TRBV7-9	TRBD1	CASSLATGTGAFF	TGTGCCAGCAGCTTAGCGACGGGGACAGGAGCTTTCTTT
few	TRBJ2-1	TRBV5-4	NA	CASSTRGGEQFF	TGTGCCAGCAGCACACGAGGTGGTGAGCAGTTCTTC
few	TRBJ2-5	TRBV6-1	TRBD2	CASRGGGTKYF	TGTGCCAGCAGAGGCGGGGGGACGAAGTACTTC
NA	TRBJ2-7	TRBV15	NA	CATSRGPYEQYF	TGTGCCACCAGCAGAGGCCCCTACGAGCAGTACTTC
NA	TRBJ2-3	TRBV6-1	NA	CASSDQAGTDTQYF	TGTGCCAGCAGTGACCAGGCAGGCACAGATACGCAGTATTTT
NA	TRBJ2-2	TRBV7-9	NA	CASSLAGGELFF	TGTGCCAGCAGCTTAGCGGGCGGGGAGCTGTTTTTT
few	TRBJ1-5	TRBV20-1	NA	CSARDQQRPNQPQHF	TGCAGTGCTAGAGATCAACAGAGGCCCAATCAGCCCCAGCATTTT
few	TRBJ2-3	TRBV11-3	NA	CASSLEGSPTDTQYF	TGTGCCAGCAGCTTAGAAGGGTCCCCCACAGATACGCAGTATTTT
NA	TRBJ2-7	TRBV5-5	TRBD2	CASSLRSGRVYEQYF	TGTGCCAGCAGCTTGAGAAGCGGGAGGGTCTACGAGCAGTACTTC
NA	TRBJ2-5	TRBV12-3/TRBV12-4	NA	CASSLREETQYF	TGTGCCAGCAGTTTGAGGGAAGAGACCCAGTACTTC
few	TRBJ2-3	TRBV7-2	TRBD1	CASRLGQGEADTQYF	TGTGCCAGCAGACTTGGACAGGGGGAGGCAGATACGCAGTATTTT
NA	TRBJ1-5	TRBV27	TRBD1	CASRTGPHQPQHF	TGTGCCAGCAGGACAGGGCCCCATCAGCCCCAGCATTTT